Listed below are T cell receptor beta chains from one sample, sequenced in a study of CXCR3-negative and CXCR3-positive naive CD8 T cells. TCRdb reprocessed the 5' RACE reads and reports one entry per CDR3 protein, with no DNA. This sample's table has about 5,700 distinct CDR3 sequences. The sequenced sample was naive CXCR3+ CD8+ T cells from blood. These receptors all come from a human donor in good health. Some clones in this sample may be carry-over from other donors' samples. CDR3s include the opening cysteine and the closing phenylalanine or tryptophan. Each record gives: J gene, V gene, clone size, CDR3 protein. Rows give clone size only sometimes, using once, few, many, or a class for an expanded clone.

TRBJ2-7	TRBV20-1	-	CSARQGVEQYF
TRBJ2-7	TRBV29-1	-	CSVGVGYEQYF
TRBJ1-1	TRBV11-1	-	CASSPLESVTLNTEAFF
TRBJ2-7	TRBV29-1	medium-sized	CSAFGLAGNYEQYF
TRBJ2-3	TRBV20-1	-	CSAPEGVTDTQYF
TRBJ2-7	TRBV19	medium-sized	CASSHLAGETYEQYF
TRBJ2-1	TRBV20-1	medium-sized	CSARVGGGEYNEQFF
TRBJ2-2	TRBV6-2/TRBV6-3	-	CASSPSDPHTGELFF
TRBJ2-4	TRBV11-3	-	CASSSPAKNIQYF
TRBJ2-3	TRBV15	-	CATSRANGDDTQYF
TRBJ2-2	TRBV29-1	medium-sized	CSVGSTTGELFF
TRBJ1-5	TRBV9	-	CASSAGGGGDQPQHF
TRBJ2-3	TRBV7-8	-	CASSLAGLRNSDTQYF
TRBJ2-7	TRBV20-1	medium-sized	CSARDLRERGYEQYF
TRBJ1-1	TRBV4-3	medium-sized	CASSQGYREVVLNTEAFF
TRBJ2-2	TRBV12-3/TRBV12-4	-	CASSGTGGTGELFF
TRBJ2-5	TRBV10-3	medium-sized	CAVTSGSWETQYF
TRBJ2-7	TRBV5-1	-	CASSPGTLSYEQYF
TRBJ2-1	TRBV29-1	-	CSGTSSYNEQFF
TRBJ2-7	TRBV7-3	medium-sized	CASSPTGYVGQYEQYF
TRBJ2-5	TRBV29-1	medium-sized	CSVDLWGETQYF
TRBJ1-1	TRBV6-1	medium-sized	CASSENRGSEAFF
TRBJ2-1	TRBV20-1	medium-sized	CSARDITNQFF
TRBJ1-1	TRBV4-2	medium-sized	CASSQDRAGGSEAFF
TRBJ2-1	TRBV5-4	-	CASSVGLAGIARLTYNEQFF
TRBJ1-2	TRBV14	medium-sized	CASSQDVASNSAGRGYTF
TRBJ2-3	TRBV6-6	-	CASSYQPDTQYF
TRBJ2-7	TRBV4-3	medium-sized	CASSQDLGDRGYEQYF
TRBJ2-7	TRBV27	medium-sized	CASSLGGTYEQYF
TRBJ2-1	TRBV27	-	CASSGLAGGDEQFF
TRBJ2-3	TRBV27	-	CASSPETDTDTQYF
TRBJ1-1	TRBV6-6	medium-sized	CASIPRQDSTEAFF